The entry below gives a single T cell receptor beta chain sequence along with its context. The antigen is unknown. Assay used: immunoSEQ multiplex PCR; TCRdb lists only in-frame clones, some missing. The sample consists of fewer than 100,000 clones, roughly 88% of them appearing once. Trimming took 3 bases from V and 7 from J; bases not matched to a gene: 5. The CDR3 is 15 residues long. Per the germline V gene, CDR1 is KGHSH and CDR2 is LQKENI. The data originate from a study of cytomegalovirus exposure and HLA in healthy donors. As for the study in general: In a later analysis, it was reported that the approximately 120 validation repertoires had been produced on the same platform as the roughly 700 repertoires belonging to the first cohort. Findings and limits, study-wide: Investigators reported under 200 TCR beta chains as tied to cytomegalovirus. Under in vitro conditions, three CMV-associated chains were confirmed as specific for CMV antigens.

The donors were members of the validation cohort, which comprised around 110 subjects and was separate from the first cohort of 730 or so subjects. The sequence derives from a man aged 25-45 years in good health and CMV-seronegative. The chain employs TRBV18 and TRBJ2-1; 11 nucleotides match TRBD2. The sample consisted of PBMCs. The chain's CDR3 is CASSPTSGSVNEQFF. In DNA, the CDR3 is TGTGCCAGCTCACCTACTAGCGGGAGTGTGAATGAGCAGTTCTTC.